The 31 T cell receptor beta chains listed next were all sequenced from one sample in a study of blood T cells in healthy people across ages. Next came a second PCR, run for about 6 to 12 cycles, which used a sample-barcoded 5' primer along with a J-beta primer mix. TCRdb fed the 5' RACE reads into MiXCR, producing one record per CDR3 protein. Seen here are about 720,000 distinct CDR3 sequences, 22% observed once, and the top ten hold approximately 20%. Source material: blood. These TCRs come from a man between 65 and 80 years old in good health.

This chain uses TRBV7-3 with TRBJ2-2; unclear D gene. This CDR3 is built from 15 residues. CDR1 and CDR2 (germline): SGHTA, FQGTGA. Trimming removed 0 bases from V and 6 bases from J, with 11 bases in between. CDR3 region: CASSLTGLGAGELFF. CDR3 sequence (DNA): TGTGCCAGCAGCTTAACGGGATTAGGTGCCGGGGAGCTGTTTTTT. Combining the CDR3 with reference TRBV7-3 and TRBJ2-2 gives the whole variable domain GAGVSQTPSNKVTEKGKYVELRCDPISGHTALYWYRQSLGQGPEFLIYFQGTGAADDSGLPNDRFFAVRPEGSVSTLKIQRTERGDSAVYLCASSLTGLGAGELFFGEGSRLTVL.

The gene calls are TRBV12-3 or TRBV12-4 and TRBJ2-1; 13 nucleotides agree with TRBD2. The CDR3 runs 16 residues. V was pared by 5 bases and J by 4 bases, with 5 bases of the junction left unmatched. The CDR3 DNA is TGTGCCAGCAGTAAAACTAGCGGGGGGGTTTACAATGAGCAGTTCTTC. This sequence encodes CASSKTSGGVYNEQFF.

This clonotype has only a few counts. The genes are TRBV20-1 and TRBJ2-3; D call uncertain. CDR3 length: 16 residues. CDR1 is DFQATT and CDR2 is SNEGSKA in the germline V gene (reference sequence). V lost 6 bases and J lost 0, with 19 bases in between. CDR3 sequence: CSAPSGHQFSTDTQYF. The CDR3 DNA follows: TGCAGTGCCCCCTCCGGCCACCAATTTAGCACAGATACGCAGTATTTT.

Comments on this clonotype: Germline and junction disagree at one end, which may indicate a read error. V gene TRBV3-1 combines with J gene TRBJ2-5, with 13 nucleotides matching TRBD2. CDR3 length: 14 amino acids. Germline CDR1 LGHDT, CDR2 YNNKEL (reference sequence). As DNA, the CDR3 is TGTGCCAGCAGCCAACCACTAGCGGGAGGGACCCAGAACTTC. Amino acids: CASSQPLAGGTQNF.

CDR3 sequence: CASSLGGSSSYEQYV. The CDR3 DNA reads TGCGCCAGCAGCTTGGGGGGCTCTAGCTCCTACGAGCAGTACGTC. This rearrangement joins TRBV5-1 to TRBJ2-7, with D tentatively TRBD1 (5 bases). Trimming took off 0 bases at V and 0 bases at J, with 10 bases between the two ends. The CDR3 is 15 amino acids. Germline CDR1 is SGHRS and CDR2 is YFSETQ.

This clonotype was counted a few times. The rearrangement links TRBV7-2 to TRBJ2-1; 10 bases match TRBD2. CDR1 is SGHTA and CDR2 is FQGNSA in the germline V gene. The ends lost 1 base at V and 7 bases at J; junction bases unmatched: 10. CDR3 length equals 17 residues. The CDR3 sequence is CASSLERLAGGRNEQFF. The CDR3 DNA reads TGTGCCAGCAGCTTAGAGCGGTTAGCGGGGGGTCGGAATGAGCAGTTCTTC.

J is TRBJ2-5 and V is TRBV7-9, with D unresolved. The J call is in doubt because the DNA end fits TRBJ2-1 better. The V gene's germline CDR1 is SEHNR and CDR2 FQNEAQ (reference sequence). The CDR3 contains 13 residues. The CDR3 sequence: CASSARGGNEQFF. CDR3 coding DNA: TGTGCCAGCAGCGCGAGAGGTGGGAATGAGCAGTTCTTC.

The chain carries TRBV6-6 and TRBJ2-2; TRBD2 aligns across 7 bases. Germline CDR1 MNHNY, CDR2 SVGAGI (reference sequence). There are 14 residues in the CDR3. J was trimmed by 4 bases and V by 8 bases; bases with no gene match: 7. The chain's CDR3 is CASFERESTGELFF. CDR3 bases: TGTGCCAGCTTCGAGCGGGAAAGCACCGGGGAGCTGTTTTTT.

The CDR3 bases are TGTGCCAGCAGCTTACAGGGGCCCACGGAAAAACTGTTTTTT. Amino acids: CASSLQGPTEKLFF. The chain combines TRBV7-2 with TRBJ1-4, with D perhaps matching TRBD1 (6 bases). CDR3 length: 14 residues. Germline loops: CDR1 SGHTA, CDR2 FQGNSA. Trimming took off 2 bases at V and 8 bases at J, with 12 bases between the two ends. Based on the CDR3 plus reference TRBV7-2 and TRBJ1-4, the full variable domain is GAGVSQSPSNKVTEKGKDVELRCDPISGHTALYWYRQSLGQGLEFLIYFQGNSAPDKSGLPSDRFSAERTGGSVSTLTIQRTQQEDSAVYLCASSLQGPTEKLFFGSGTQLSVL.

This clonotype was picked up a small number of times. This rearrangement joins TRBV7-9 to TRBJ2-7; 15 bases agree with TRBD2. V lost 2 bases to trimming and J lost 1 base; unmatched junction nucleotides: 6. This CDR3 spans 18 amino acids. Germline-derived CDR1 and CDR2 are SEHNR and FQNEAQ (reference sequence). DNA of the CDR3: TGTGCCAGCAGCTTAATGGGGGGACTAGCGGGAGGTTCCTACGAGCAGTACGTC. This gives the protein CASSLMGGLAGGSYEQYV.

The chain couples TRBV12-3 or TRBV12-4 to TRBJ2-2, with D perhaps TRBD2 (5 bases). V was clipped by 6 bases and J by 3 bases, with 14 bases between them. The CDR3 consists of 15 residues. The CDR3 region is CASREERVDTGELFF. CDR3 bases: TGTGCCAGCAGGGAGGAAAGGGTCGACACCGGGGAGCTGTTTTTT.

This chain joins TRBV5-1 and TRBJ1-2; D unclear. The length of the CDR3 is 15 residues. Deletions cut 0 bases from V and 2 bases from J, with 11 bases between. Per the germline V gene, CDR1 is SGHRS and CDR2 is YFSETQ. This CDR3 is CASSLDKVRNYGYTF. The CDR3 DNA is TGCGCCAGCAGCTTGGACAAGGTCCGGAACTATGGCTACACCTTC.

The chain couples TRBV24-1 to TRBJ2-5, with 8 bases lining up with TRBD1. Germline V gene sequence: CDR1 KGHDR, CDR2 SFDVKD. The CDR3 loop spans 16 amino acids. V was pared by 3 bases and J by 3 bases, with 8 bases of the junction left unmatched. The CDR3 loop reads CATSDPYRGLEETQYF. The CDR3 DNA follows: TGTGCCACCAGTGATCCCTACAGGGGGTTGGAAGAGACCCAGTACTTC.

V and J are TRBV7-2 and TRBJ2-7, with 8 bases lining up with TRBD2. The germline V gene encodes CDR1 SGHTA and CDR2 FQGNSA. The CDR3 loop spans 16 amino acids. The J segment lost 3 bases and the V segment lost 1 base, leaving 8 bases of the junction unmatched. CDR3 sequence reads: CASSLDGGTSGYEQYV. CDR3 bases: TGTGCCAGCAGCTTAGATGGGGGGACTAGTGGCTACGAGCAGTACGTC.

Concerning this clonotype itself: The junction shows a germline mismatch at one end, possibly a read error. The chain links TRBV5-8 to TRBJ1-2; possibly TRBD1 for D (5 bases). The CDR3 is made up of 13 amino acids. The V gene's germline CDR1 is SGHTS and CDR2 YDEGEE. The DNA of the CDR3 is TGTGGCAGCAGCATACAGGAGTTCTATGGCTACACCTTC. This sequence encodes CGSSIQEFYGYTF.

A note on this clonotype: One end of the junction does not line up with germline, which may come from a read error. The chain couples TRBV4-1 to TRBJ1-5; 7 bases match TRBD1. Germline V gene data show CDR1 as MGHRA and CDR2 as YSYEKL. The CDR3 has 15 amino acids. CDR3 sequence: CASSQEQGINRPQHF. CDR3 DNA: TGCGCCAGCAGCCAAGAACAGGGGATCAATCGGCCCCAGCATTTT.

This clonotype was seen repeatedly, ten times or more. The chain combines TRBV6-6 with TRBJ1-4, with TRBD1 as a possible D gene (6 bases). Germline V gene data show CDR1 as MNHNY and CDR2 as SVGAGI (reference sequence). Trimming took off 2 bases at V and 13 bases at J, with 23 bases between the two ends. This CDR3 spans 16 amino acids. CDR3 sequence: CASSYQGGSSFLRLFF. CDR3 coding DNA: TGTGCCAGCAGTTACCAAGGGGGTTCTTCGTTCCTGCGACTGTTTTTT.

This chain connects TRBV3-1 to TRBJ2-2; 11 nucleotides agree with TRBD1. The CDR3 sequence is 16 residues long. The ends lost 6 bases at V and 4 bases at J; junction bases unmatched: 7. Germline V gives CDR1 LGHDT, CDR2 YNNKEL (reference sequence). The CDR3 region is CASRLRDRGITGELFF. CDR3 DNA sequence: TGTGCCAGCAGGCTACGGGACAGGGGGATCACCGGGGAGCTGTTTTTT.

V usage is TRBV29-1 and J usage is TRBJ1-1; the D gene is possibly TRBD1 (6 bases). Trimming took off 8 bases at V and 1 base at J, with 14 bases between the two ends. The germline V gene has CDR1 SQVTM and CDR2 ANQGSEA. The CDR3 covers 13 residues. CDR3 sequence (DNA): TGCAGCTTACAGGGTAAGGGGAACACTGAAGCTTTCTTT. As protein: CSLQGKGNTEAFF.

Only a few counts were recorded for this clonotype. Because it lacks the conserved phenylalanine or tryptophan at the end, this CDR3 is likely a read error. The chain recombines TRBV12-3 or TRBV12-4 with TRBJ1-1, with 8 bases identical to TRBD1. This CDR3 region has 15 residues. V trimming: 6 bases; J trimming: 2 bases; junction bases outside the gene matches: 8. CDR3 amino acids: CASSQQGVLNTEAFL. As DNA, the CDR3 is TGTGCCAGCAGCCAACAGGGGGTTCTAAACACTGAAGCTTTCCTT.

The DNA of the CDR3 is TGTGCCAGCAGCCAAGAATGGTACGGAGAGACCCAGTACTTC. Translating gives CASSQEWYGETQYF. The V and J genes are TRBV14 and TRBJ2-5; no clear D. The CDR3 loop spans 14 amino acids. V was clipped by 0 bases and J by 4 bases, with 9 bases between them. Germline CDR1 reads SGHDN; CDR2 reads FVKESK.

The chain employs TRBV19 and TRBJ2-6; D is ambiguous. V was trimmed by 5 bases and J by 1 base, leaving 15 bases between them. Germline CDR1 is LNHDA and CDR2 is SQIVND (reference sequence). The CDR3 length is 17 residues. The CDR3 protein is CASSLLSQHSGANVLTF. The CDR3 DNA reads TGTGCCAGTAGTCTCCTCTCTCAACATTCTGGGGCCAACGTCCTGACTTTC.

The chain employs TRBV14 and TRBJ2-1; 9 nucleotides line up with TRBD1. The end of the DNA aligns better with TRBJ2-7, so the J call may be wrong. CDR3 length equals 15 residues. Germline V lookup: CDR1 SGHDN, CDR2 FVKESK. The CDR3 DNA is TGTGCCAGCAGCCGAATCGGGACAGGGTGGGACGAGCAGTACGTC. This translates into CASSRIGTGWDEQYV.

This clonotype has more than one count but fewer than ten. The chain recombines TRBV28 with TRBJ2-1; D possibly matches TRBD1 or TRBD2 (5 bases each). The CDR3 length is 13 residues. Germline CDR1 reads MDHEN; CDR2 reads SYDVKM. V dropped 3 bases and J dropped 8 bases, with 11 bases sitting between them. CDR3 region: CASSLPGSYEQFF. The CDR3, as DNA: TGTGCCAGCAGTTTGCCAGGGAGCTATGAGCAGTTCTTC.

The rearrangement links TRBV18 to TRBJ1-3, with a weak D call TRBD1 (5 bases). The V gene lost 2 bases and the J gene lost 0 bases, with 11 bases spanning the gap. CDR3 length: 16 amino acids. Germline V lookup: CDR1 KGHSH, CDR2 LQKENI. The DNA for the CDR3 is TGTGCCAGCTCACCAGGGACCCTCACCTCTGGAAACACCATATATTTT. This sequence encodes CASSPGTLTSGNTIYF.

This clonotype turned up a few times. This chain joins TRBV15 and TRBJ1-1, with 9 bases matching TRBD1. This CDR3 contains 15 residues. J gave up 7 bases and V 0 bases, and 6 bases lay outside the gene matches. Germline assignment: CDR1 LNHNV and CDR2 YYDKDF (reference sequence). The CDR3 reads CATSRDLGQGREAFF. As DNA, the CDR3 is TGTGCCACCAGCAGAGATCTGGGACAGGGACGTGAAGCTTTCTTT.

Turning to this clonotype: This could be a read error, since a much larger clone is one nucleotide away. V and J are TRBV5-1 and TRBJ2-3, with no clear D. Trimming took 3 bases from V and 4 from J, leaving 9 bases between them. The CDR3 consists of 13 residues. Germline CDR1 SGHRS, CDR2 YFSETQ. CDR3 bases: TGCGCCAGCAGCTCCTGGGTTTCAGATACGCAGTATTTT. It is translated as CASSSWVSDTQYF. Drawing the rest from reference TRBV5-1 and TRBJ2-3, the complete variable domain is KAGVTQTPRYLIKTRGQQVTLSCSPISGHRSVSWYQQTPGQGLQFLFEYFSETQRNKGNFPGRFSGRQFSNSRSEMNVSTLELGDSALYLCASSSWVSDTQYFGPGTRLTVL.

V gene TRBV4-3 combines with J gene TRBJ2-3; 12 nucleotides line up with TRBD2. The trim removed 2 bases at V and 3 bases at J, leaving 12 bases unmatched. This CDR3 comprises 19 residues. Per germline, CDR1 LGHNA and CDR2 YSLEER. In DNA, the CDR3 is TGCGCCAGCAGCCAAATTCTAGCGGGAGGGCCGAGAGGAACAGATACGCAGTATTTT. It is translated as CASSQILAGGPRGTDTQYF.

This clonotype was observed a few times. The chain uses TRBV6-1 and TRBJ2-7; the D is unclear. CDR3 length equals 12 residues. The V and J ends lost 4 bases and 2 bases respectively, with 6 bases between them. Germline assignment: CDR1 MNHNS and CDR2 SASEGT. The CDR3 DNA reads as TGTGCCAGCAGTGCTGCTACCTACGAGCAGTACGTC. This translates into CASSAATYEQYV.

The V call is TRBV11-2, the J call TRBJ2-2, with 9 positions matching TRBD2. The CDR3 consists of 17 residues. From germline, CDR1 is SGHAT and CDR2 FQNNGV. The V segment lost 2 bases and the J segment 5 bases; nucleotides outside the gene matches: 9. As DNA, the CDR3 is TGTGCCAGCAGCTTATCCGGTGCTCTAGCGGGAACCGGGGAGCTGTTTTTT. Translation: CASSLSGALAGTGELFF.

This clonotype occurred a few times. The V gene is TRBV6-6, the J gene TRBJ2-1; no clear D gene. This CDR3 comprises 14 residues. The V end was cut by 6 bases, the J end by 0 bases, with 9 bases between. Germline loops: CDR1 MNHNY, CDR2 SVGAGI (reference sequence). The CDR3 loop is CASRDESSYNEQFF. DNA of the CDR3: TGTGCCAGCAGGGACGAGAGCTCCTACAATGAGCAGTTCTTC.